Reported below is one T cell receptor beta chain. The data were obtained in a study of blood T cell repertoires in COVID-19. Looking at the study overall: Specimens from acute and convalescent COVID-19 originated in the United States, Italy and Spain. T cells, B-cell-depleted T cells, or PBMCs provided the cDNA or gDNA that served as material.

Authors' data handling: Amplifying reference gene primers gave estimates of nucleated cell counts. Using immunoSEQ multiplex PCR, the repertoire was profiled, and TCRdb retains in-frame clones only, with some absent. From that table come the V and J calls and clone size; the DNA was used to work out D and trimming. The repertoire includes 45,000 to 60,000 clones, about 90% of them detected once, and around 6.4% sits in the top ten. The CDR3 totals 16 residues. Germline CDR1 is SGHDT and CDR2 is YYEEEE. The V and J ends lost 6 bases and 2 bases respectively, with 20 bases between them. This sequence originates from a man between 65 and 85 years old with active COVID-19. The chain combines TRBV5-6 with TRBJ2-5, with D tentatively TRBD2 (7 bases). The specimen was peripheral blood. The CDR3 DNA is TGTGCCAGCATCAACGGAGGGGGGGTCAGACAAGAGACCCAGTACTTC. Translated: CASINGGGVRQETQYF. Variable domain in full (rest from reference TRBV5-6 and TRBJ2-5): DAGVTQSPTHLIKTRGQQVTLRCSPKSGHDTVSWYQQALGQGPQFIFQYYEEEERQRGNFPDRFSGHQFPNYSSELNVNALLLGDSALYLCASINGGGVRQETQYFGPGTRLLVL.